Below, one TCR beta chain is given with its context. Its antigen is currently unknown. Germline values: CDR1 MDHEN, CDR2 SYDVKM. The CDR3 has 14 amino acids. With 9 bases clipped from V and 5 bases from J, the junction kept 9 bases outside the gene matches. This sample is part of a study of T cell responses to AZD1222 COVID-19 vaccine. Findings and limits, study-wide: Reportedly, nearly half of unique spike TCRs recognized epitopes outside B.1.351/B.1.1.7 mutations. Donors skewed white British and female; clonal diversity was possibly underestimated.

TCRdb's table, derived via immunoSEQ multiplex PCR, lists solely in-frame clones and lacks some. Among 150,000 to 180,000 clones listed, about nine tenths were seen once. The sequence derives from an adult who received the AZD1222 COVID-19 vaccine. The starting material was peripheral blood, obtained 28 days after the second AZD1222 dose. This sequence joins TRBV28 and TRBJ2-1; 8 bases agree with TRBD2. The CDR3: CASLTGGSNNEQFF. CDR3 DNA sequence: TGTGCCAGTTTGACGGGGGGGTCGAACAATGAGCAGTTCTTC.